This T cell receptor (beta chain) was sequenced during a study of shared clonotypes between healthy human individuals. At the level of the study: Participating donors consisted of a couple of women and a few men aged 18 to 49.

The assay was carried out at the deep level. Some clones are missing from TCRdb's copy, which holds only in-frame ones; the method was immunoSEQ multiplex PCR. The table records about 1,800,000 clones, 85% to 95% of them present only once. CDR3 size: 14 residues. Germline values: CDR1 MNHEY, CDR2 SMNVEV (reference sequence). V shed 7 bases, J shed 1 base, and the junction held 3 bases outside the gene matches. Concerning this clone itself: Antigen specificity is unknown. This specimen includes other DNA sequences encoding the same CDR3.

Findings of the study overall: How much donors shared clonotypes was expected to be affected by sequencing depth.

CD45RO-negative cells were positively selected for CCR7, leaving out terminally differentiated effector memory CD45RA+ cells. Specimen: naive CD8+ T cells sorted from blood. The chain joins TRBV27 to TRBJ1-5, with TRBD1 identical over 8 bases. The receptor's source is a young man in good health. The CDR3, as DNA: TGTGCCAGCACCCGGACAGGGAGCAATCAGCCCCAGCATTTT. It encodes CASTRTGSNQPQHF.